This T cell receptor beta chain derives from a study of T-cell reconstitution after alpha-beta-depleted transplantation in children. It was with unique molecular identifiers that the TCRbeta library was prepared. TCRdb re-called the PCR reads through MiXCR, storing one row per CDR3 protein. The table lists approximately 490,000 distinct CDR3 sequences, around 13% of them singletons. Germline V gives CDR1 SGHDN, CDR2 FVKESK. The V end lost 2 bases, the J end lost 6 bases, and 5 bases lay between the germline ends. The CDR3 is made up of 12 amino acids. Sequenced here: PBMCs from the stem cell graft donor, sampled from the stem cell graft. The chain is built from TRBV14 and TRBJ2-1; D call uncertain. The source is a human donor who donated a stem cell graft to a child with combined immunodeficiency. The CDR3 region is CASSQRANEQFF. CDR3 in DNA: TGTGCCAGCAGCCAACGCGCCAATGAGCAGTTCTTC.